This TCR beta chain was obtained from a study of siplizumab effects on memory and regulatory T cells. Sequenced by immunoSEQ multiplex PCR; TCRdb stores in-frame clones only, minus some. The sample lists about 64,000 clones; 95% to 98% were seen once. With V trimmed by 3 bases and J by 4 bases, 4 bases remained unmatched. Germline V CDR1 and CDR2: SGHDT, YYEEEE. The CDR3 sequence is 14 residues long. This receptor was obtained from a human donor in good health. Specimen: naive CD8+ T cells sorted from blood. This chain joins TRBV5-6 and TRBJ2-7; 10 bases are shared with TRBD1. The CDR3 nucleotides are TGTGCCAGCAGCTACGGACAGGGGGGTTACGAGCAGTACTTC. It specifies CASSYGQGGYEQYF.